The 15 T cell receptor beta chains reported below all come from one sample, sequenced in a study of cytomegalovirus exposure and HLA in healthy donors. With 60 Vbeta and 13 Jbeta primers, the PCR was carried out. Clones were sequenced by immunoSEQ multiplex PCR, and TCRdb holds only the in-frame ones, with some missing. The table includes some 150,000 clones, more than 80% detected once. Sequencing input: PBMCs. The receptors shown here come from a middle-aged woman in good health and CMV-seropositive.

The chain carries TRBV10-3 and TRBJ2-1; D possibly corresponds to TRBD2 (7 bases). The V and J ends lost 3 bases and 7 bases respectively, with 16 bases between them. Germline V gene sequence: CDR1 ENHRY, CDR2 SYGVKD. CDR3 size: 15 residues. CDR3 protein: CAISDWGGPLNEQFF. The CDR3 bases are TGTGCCATCAGTGATTGGGGGGGGCCTTTGAATGAGCAGTTCTTC.

This rearrangement joins TRBV7-8 to TRBJ2-5; tentative D call: TRBD2 (5 bases). The end of the DNA aligns better with TRBJ2-7, so the J call may be wrong. The CDR3 sequence is 14 residues long. Germline V gives CDR1 SGHVS, CDR2 FQNEAQ. The CDR3 protein is CASSLAQRSYEQYF. The CDR3 DNA sequence: TGTGCCAGCAGCTTAGCCCAGCGGTCCTACGAGCAGTACTTC.

This clone was recorded a few times. The V and J genes are TRBV7-2 and TRBJ1-1; a weak D match, TRBD1 (6 bases). The CDR3 contains 13 residues. V dropped 4 bases and J dropped 3 bases, with 9 bases sitting between them. The germline CDR1 and CDR2 sequences are SGHTA and FQGNSA. In DNA, the CDR3 is TGTGCCAGCAGCTCGGACAGCGACACTGAAGCTTTCTTT. It yields the protein CASSSDSDTEAFF.

The chain recombines TRBV9 with TRBJ2-1; unclear D gene. This CDR3 is built from 13 residues. Germline V gene sequence: CDR1 SGDLS, CDR2 YYNGEE. With 2 bases removed from V and 7 bases from J, the gap between germline ends came to 10 bases. The DNA for the CDR3 is TGTGCCAGCAGCGTCGGTAGCTGGAATGAGCAGTTCTTC. This translates into CASSVGSWNEQFF. The variable domain in full, completed from reference TRBV9 and TRBJ2-1, reads DSGVTQTPKHLITATGQRVTLRCSPRSGDLSVYWYQQSLDQGLQFLIQYYNGEERAKGNILERFSAQQFPDLHSELNLSSLELGDSALYFCASSVGSWNEQFFGPGTRLTVL.

The chain links TRBV7-2 to TRBJ2-1, with 12 bases lining up with TRBD2. From germline, CDR1 is SGHTA and CDR2 FQGNSA. J gave up 8 bases and V 2 bases, and 4 bases lay outside the gene matches. The CDR3 is 15 amino acids. The CDR3 loop is CASSLRLAGVDEQFF. For the CDR3, the DNA is TGTGCCAGCAGCTTACGACTAGCGGGAGTTGATGAGCAGTTCTTC.

This clone was detected once. The genes are TRBV7-2 and TRBJ2-1, with TRBD2 matching over 8 bases. The V gene's germline CDR1 is SGHTA and CDR2 FQGNSA. V was clipped by 2 bases and J by 4 bases; unmatched bases: 7. The CDR3 totals 16 residues. The CDR3, as DNA: TGTGCCAGCAGCTTAAGTCGCCGGGGGGGGTACAATGAGCAGTTCTTC. Translating gives CASSLSRRGGYNEQFF.

The chain couples TRBV28 to TRBJ1-4; TRBD1 aligns across 9 bases. In germline, CDR1 is MDHEN, CDR2 SYDVKM. The V and J ends lost 0 bases and 2 bases, in that order; junction bases with no gene match: 1. This CDR3 contains 16 residues. The CDR3 sequence: CASSLWTGGTNEKLFF. CDR3 bases: TGTGCCAGCAGTTTATGGACAGGGGGGACTAATGAAAAACTGTTTTTT.

In its sample, this clone was seen once. CDR3 coding DNA: TGTGCCAGCAGCGGGGGGTATGGAAACACCATATATTTT. Translating it yields CASSGGYGNTIYF. The chain uses TRBV28 and TRBJ1-3; tentatively, D is TRBD1 (5 bases). V was clipped by 6 bases and J by 3 bases, with 9 bases between them. Germline CDR1 is MDHEN and CDR2 is SYDVKM. This CDR3 spans 13 amino acids.

This chain connects TRBV7-2 to TRBJ1-1; D unclear. Germline CDR1 is SGHTA and CDR2 is FQGNSA. This CDR3 has 12 residues. Trimming took off 3 bases at V and 7 bases at J, with 9 bases between the two ends. CDR3 residues: CASSFRSVEAFF. CDR3 DNA sequence: TGTGCCAGCAGCTTTCGTTCGGTTGAAGCTTTCTTT.

The table lists this clone with a count of one. The V gene is TRBV6-5, the J gene TRBJ1-1, with TRBD1 identical over 9 bases. In germline, CDR1 is MNHEY, CDR2 SVGAGI. CDR3 length: 15 residues. Germline trimming cut 4 bases from V and 0 bases from J; bases unmatched to any gene: 3. The CDR3 DNA reads TGTGCCAGCAGTTTCGGACAGGGGCTGAACACTGAAGCTTTCTTT. Translated: CASSFGQGLNTEAFF.

This rearrangement joins TRBV5-4 to TRBJ2-1; D perhaps matches TRBD2 (6 bases). V was shortened by 2 bases and J by 7 bases, with 16 bases between the two germline ends. Germline CDR1 SGHNT, CDR2 YYREEE (reference sequence). The CDR3 totals 15 residues. CDR3 sequence reads: CASSLGGRDANEQFF. The CDR3 nucleotides are TGTGCCAGCAGCTTAGGTGGGCGGGACGCGAATGAGCAGTTCTTC.

The CDR3 sequence is CASSASGGAEELFF. The DNA of the CDR3 is TGCGCCAGCAGTGCCTCGGGTGGAGCCGAGGAGCTGTTTTTT. This chain uses TRBV10-1 with TRBJ2-2, with D hard to call. V was pared by 4 bases and J by 10 bases, with 16 bases between. This CDR3 is built from 14 residues. Per germline, CDR1 WNHNN and CDR2 SYGVQD (reference sequence).

The chain carries TRBV7-9 and TRBJ2-1, with 8 bases aligning to TRBD2. The CDR3 totals 14 residues. CDR1 is SEHNR, CDR2 FQNEAQ, per germline (reference sequence). With V trimmed by 5 bases and J by 10 bases, 10 bases remained unmatched. CDR3 in DNA: TGTGCCAGCAGCCACGAGGTAGCGGGGACCGAGCAGTTCTTC. Protein sequence: CASSHEVAGTEQFF.

This chain connects TRBV7-3 to TRBJ2-3; perhaps TRBD2 as D (6 bases). CDR3 length equals 13 residues. Germline V gene sequence: CDR1 SGHTA, CDR2 FQGTGA. V shed 8 bases and J shed 2 bases, with 11 bases lying between them. CDR3 nucleotide sequence: TGTGCCAGCGGGCGGGGATCCACAGATACGCAGTATTTT. This translates into CASGRGSTDTQYF.

The CDR3 sequence is CASSVSLGASGSVSYNEQFF. The CDR3, as DNA: TGTGCCAGCAGCGTATCCCTGGGGGCTAGCGGGAGTGTCTCCTACAATGAGCAGTTCTTC. The chain joins TRBV9 to TRBJ2-1; TRBD2 aligns across 10 bases. The CDR3 spans 20 residues. Germline V gene lookup returns CDR1 SGDLS and CDR2 YYNGEE. V was pared by 1 base and J by 0 bases, with 13 bases of the junction left unmatched.